This record covers a single T cell receptor beta chain. V shed 3 bases and J shed 5 bases, with 8 bases lying between them. The length of the CDR3 is 13 residues. The germline gives CDR1 LGHNT, CDR2 FRNRAP. This specimen comes from a study of a mutant IDH1 vaccine in newly diagnosed glioma. Generated by immunoSEQ multiplex PCR, the TCRdb table keeps only in-frame clones and is missing some. The table includes under 25,000 clones, around 93% detected once. Time point noted: baseline, week 1 (first vaccination visit). Treatment specified: pre-vaccination baseline after standard-of-care therapy. The sample was PBMCs, taken from a glioma patient treated with radiotherapy, temozolomide or both. The receptor was derived from a man in his forties with glioma. This rearrangement joins TRBV12-5 to TRBJ2-1; D ambiguous. CDR3 residues: CASGLGVDNEQFF. The CDR3 DNA sequence: TGTGCTAGTGGTTTAGGAGTTGACAATGAGCAGTTCTTC.